This record covers a single T cell receptor beta chain. Its antigen is still unknown. The data were obtained in a study of T-cell memory formation after mild COVID-19. Study summary: Clusters of TCRs were largely donor specific.

TCRdb independently ran MiXCR on the 5' RACE reads; one entry per CDR3 protein. This repertoire shows under 200,000 distinct CDR3 sequences, 10% to 15% found once; its top ten account for approximately 3.3%. V gave up 0 bases and J gave up 1 base, with 13 bases separating them. CDR1 and CDR2 (germline): MNHNS, SASEGT. The CDR3 has 16 amino acids. Regarding the study as a whole: Pre-infection memory showed some responding clones, and this suggested that cross-reactive memory joined. Clones contracting day 15 to 85 were balanced CD4/CD8; later expanders leaned CD4+.

J is TRBJ2-7 and V is TRBV6-1; D is perhaps TRBD1 (5 bases). What was sequenced was PBMCs or a T cell subset sorted from them (not recorded which). The TCR was taken from a man younger than 35 who had mild COVID-19 (a few samples of this study predate the infection). Cell type and time point are not known. The CDR3 sequence is CASSEAVTEPSYEQYF. The CDR3 DNA reads TGTGCCAGCAGTGAAGCAGTGACAGAACCTTCCTACGAGCAGTACTTC.